These T cell receptor beta chains were read from a single sample in a study of blood T cell repertoires in COVID-19. Sequenced by immunoSEQ multiplex PCR; TCRdb stores in-frame clones only, minus some. Of around 230,000 clones in the sample, over 85% are singletons; the top ten hold roughly 4%. The specimen was PBMCs or T cells enriched from blood (not recorded which). These receptors were collected from a woman aged 25-40 years with acute COVID-19. CDR3s include the opening cysteine and the closing phenylalanine or tryptophan. Each record gives: D gene, J gene, clone size, V gene, CDR3 DNA, CDR3 protein. The D gene is left open where the match is weak. Clone size, where shown, is once, few, many, or a class for clones that have expanded.

TRBD1,TRBJ2-5,once,TRBV15,TGTGCCACCAGCCTTACAGACAGGGCCCAAGAGACCCAGTACTTC,CATSLTDRAQETQYF
TRBD1,TRBJ1-2,-,TRBV6-5,TGTGCCAGCAGTTACGAACAGGGGGCAAGGTATGGCTACACCTTC,CASSYEQGARYGYTF
TRBD1,TRBJ2-3,-,TRBV18,TGTGCCAGCTCGAACCTGGGACAGGGAATCGGGGATACGCAGTATTTT,CASSNLGQGIGDTQYF
-,TRBJ2-7,-,TRBV28,TGTGCCAGCAGTTTATTTCCGGGCTCCTACGAGCAGTACTTC,CASSLFPGSYEQYF
TRBD1,TRBJ1-5,-,TRBV9,TGTGCCAGCAGCCCAACAGGGGCGGGGCAGCCCCAGCATTTT,CASSPTGAGQPQHF
TRBD1,TRBJ1-5,-,TRBV7-2,TGTGCCAGCAGCTTAGCCTTCGGACAGGGAGATAGCAATCAGCCCCAGCATTTT,CASSLAFGQGDSNQPQHF
TRBD1,TRBJ1-1,-,TRBV28,TGTGCCAGCAGTCTAGGACAGGGTACTATGAACACTGAAGCTTTCTTT,CASSLGQGTMNTEAFF
TRBD1,TRBJ2-7,-,TRBV7-2,TGTGCCAGCAGCGGGATATGGGACAGGGCCTACGAGCAGTACTTC,CASSGIWDRAYEQYF
TRBD2,TRBJ2-1,-,TRBV14,TGTGCCAGCAGCTCTCCGGGACTAGCATGGTTCTTC,CASSSPGLAWFF
TRBD1,TRBJ2-5,-,TRBV30,TGTGCCTGGAGTAAGGACAGGGGGCAAGAGACCCAGTACTTC,CAWSKDRGQETQYF
-,TRBJ1-2,once,TRBV2,TGTGCCAGTTCTATCCGGGAAGGGCCTCTTTCCTATGGCTACACCTTC,CASSIREGPLSYGYTF
TRBD1,TRBJ2-2,once,TRBV6-5,TGTGCCAGCAGTTATAGACAGGGTTTAGGGGAGCTGTTTTTT,CASSYRQGLGELFF
-,TRBJ2-2,-,TRBV11-3,TGTGCCAGCAGCACACTAGGCGGCGGGGAGCTGTTTTTT,CASSTLGGGELFF
-,TRBJ2-6,few,TRBV30,TGTGCCTGGACCCGACCGACAGACGGAGCCAACGTCCTGACTTTC,CAWTRPTDGANVLTF
TRBD1,TRBJ2-1,-,TRBV10-1,TGCGCCAGCAGTTTTGGACCGGGACAGGGGGCTTATGAGCAGTTCTTC,CASSFGPGQGAYEQFF
TRBD1,TRBJ2-7,-,TRBV5-5,TGTGCCAGCAGCTTGGAGGGGACAGGGGGCGTATACGAGCAGTACTTC,CASSLEGTGGVYEQYF
TRBD2,TRBJ2-1,-,TRBV19,TGTGCCAGTAAGCCGGGGGGGTCCAATGAGCAGTTCTTC,CASKPGGSNEQFF